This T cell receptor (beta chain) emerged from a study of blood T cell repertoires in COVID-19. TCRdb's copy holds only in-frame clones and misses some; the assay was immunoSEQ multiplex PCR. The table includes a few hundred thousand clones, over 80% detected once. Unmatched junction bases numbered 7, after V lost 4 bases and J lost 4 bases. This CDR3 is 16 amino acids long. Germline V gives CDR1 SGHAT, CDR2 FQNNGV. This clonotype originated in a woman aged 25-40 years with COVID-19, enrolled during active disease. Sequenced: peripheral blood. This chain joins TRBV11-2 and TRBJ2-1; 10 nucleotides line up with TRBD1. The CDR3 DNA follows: TGTGCCAGCAGCTCGCCCGGGACAGGGGATTACAATGAGCAGTTCTTC. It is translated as CASSSPGTGDYNEQFF.